The rows below give T cell receptor beta chains drawn from one sample of a study of blood T cell repertoires in COVID-19. Using immunoSEQ multiplex PCR, the repertoire was profiled, and TCRdb retains in-frame clones only, with some absent. The sample holds about 250,000 clones, roughly 87% seen once. The sequencing sample was made of peripheral blood. These receptors came from a woman aged 30 to 39 with acute or convalescent COVID-19. Both conserved end residues are part of each CDR3. D genes are given only for firm matches. Expanded clones get a size class; other rows say once, few or many, or leave the size out.

clone_size	d_call	v_call	j_call	cdr3_aa	cdr3_nt
NA	NA	TRBV7-9	TRBJ1-1	CASSLWEAGVNTEAFF	TGTGCCAGCAGCTTGTGGGAGGCCGGAGTGAACACTGAAGCTTTCTTT
NA	TRBD2	TRBV19	TRBJ2-7	CASSIDLGTNYEQYF	TGTGCCAGTAGTATAGATCTCGGGACTAACTACGAGCAGTACTTC
few	NA	TRBV6-5	TRBJ1-5	CASSYSKGTSIQHF	TGTGCCAGCAGTTACAGCAAGGGGACTAGCATCCAGCATTTT
NA	TRBD2	TRBV24-1	TRBJ2-2	CATSGGSGRNTGELFF	TGTGCCACCAGTGGAGGTAGCGGGAGGAACACCGGGGAGCTGTTTTTT
NA	NA	TRBV30	TRBJ2-7	CAWSPGQGVGEQYF	TGTGCCTGGAGTCCGGGACAAGGGGTGGGCGAGCAGTACTTC
NA	TRBD2	TRBV7-8	TRBJ2-1	CASSLVSGFSGRTTYNEQFF	TGTGCCAGCAGCTTAGTCTCGGGGTTTAGCGGGAGGACGACCTACAATGAGCAGTTCTTC
NA	TRBD1	TRBV3-1/TRBV3-2	TRBJ2-7	CASSPDRGPLNEQYF	TGTGCCAGCAGCCCGGACAGGGGCCCTCTTAACGAGCAGTACTTC
once	TRBD1	TRBV5-6	TRBJ1-6	CASRGTGGNSPLHF	TGTGCCAGCCGAGGGACAGGCGGTAATTCACCCCTCCACTTT
once	NA	TRBV4-3	TRBJ2-7	CASSQDSTPASEQYF	TGCGCCAGCAGCCAAGATAGCACTCCTGCTTCCGAGCAGTACTTC
NA	TRBD2	TRBV3-1/TRBV3-2	TRBJ2-3	CASSQRTGTSGNTDTQYF	TGTGCCAGCAGCCAACGGACAGGGACTAGCGGGAACACAGATACGCAGTATTTT
NA	NA	TRBV6-1	TRBJ1-6	CASSEIGLGNSPLHF	TGTGCCAGCAGTGAAATCGGGTTAGGTAATTCACCCCTCCACTTT
NA	NA	TRBV6-2/TRBV6-3	TRBJ2-1	CASSSLPPGSGYNEQFF	TGTGCCAGCAGTTCCCTCCCACCCGGGAGCGGCTACAATGAGCAGTTCTTC
NA	NA	TRBV7-9	TRBJ2-1	CASSFGAYNEQFF	TGTGCCAGCAGCTTCGGGGCCTACAATGAGCAGTTCTTC
NA	NA	TRBV4-3	TRBJ2-7	CASSPTTLSYEQYF	TGCGCCAGCAGCCCGACTACTCTCTCCTACGAGCAGTACTTC
once	NA	TRBV5-1	TRBJ1-6	CASSLNPGENSPLHF	TGCGCCAGCAGCTTAAACCCAGGGGAAAATTCACCCCTCCACTTT
NA	TRBD1	TRBV27	TRBJ1-1	CASSLSRTGVGEAFF	TGTGCCAGCAGTTTATCCAGGACAGGGGTTGGTGAAGCTTTCTTT
NA	NA	TRBV6-5	TRBJ1-2	CASSYSMAQAGSGYTF	TGTGCCAGCAGTTACTCGATGGCTCAGGCCGGATCTGGCTACACCTTC
NA	NA	TRBV19	TRBJ1-2	CASSIADRKTQRFGYTF	TGTGCCAGTAGTATAGCGGACAGAAAAACACAGCGGTTTGGCTACACCTTC
once	TRBD2	TRBV24-1	TRBJ2-2	CATSALTSGRNTGELFF	TGTGCCACCAGTGCCCTCACTAGCGGGAGGAACACCGGGGAGCTGTTTTTT
NA	TRBD1	TRBV7-9	TRBJ2-7	CASSSRDRENYEQYF	TGTGCCAGCAGCTCGCGCGACAGGGAGAACTACGAGCAGTACTTC
NA	TRBD2	TRBV5-4	TRBJ2-1	CASSLPGLAGVWEQFF	TGTGCCAGCAGCTTGCCGGGACTAGCGGGAGTGTGGGAGCAGTTCTTC
NA	NA	TRBV7-2	TRBJ2-7	CASSVGRGAYEQYF	TGTGCCAGCAGCGTGGGCAGGGGCGCCTACGAGCAGTACTTC
NA	TRBD2	TRBV6-2/TRBV6-3	TRBJ2-7	CASSYRLAGGAVSYEQYF	TGTGCCAGCAGTTACCGACTAGCGGGGGGGGCAGTCTCCTACGAGCAGTACTTC
NA	NA	TRBV29-1	TRBJ2-7	CSVEAPYEQYF	TGCAGCGTTGAAGCTCCGTACGAGCAGTACTTC
NA	TRBD1	TRBV2	TRBJ1-1	CASSVSPGGDGSTEAFF	TGTGCCAGCAGTGTTAGTCCAGGGGGCGACGGTAGCACTGAAGCTTTCTTT
NA	NA	TRBV7-8	TRBJ2-7	CASSAPLKGRNYEQYF	TGTGCCAGCAGCGCGCCTTTGAAAGGGAGAAACTACGAGCAGTACTTC
once	NA	TRBV19	TRBJ2-2	CASSTRLVTGELFF	TGTGCCAGTAGTACCCGTTTAGTCACCGGGGAGCTGTTTTTT
NA	NA	TRBV6-5	TRBJ2-7	CASSYSSPEYEQYF	TGTGCCAGCAGTTACTCGTCTCCCGAGTACGAGCAGTACTTC
once	TRBD2	TRBV5-4	TRBJ2-7	CASRPGTSGRFYEQYF	TGTGCCAGCAGGCCTGGGACTAGCGGGAGGTTCTACGAGCAGTACTTC
NA	TRBD1	TRBV10-3	TRBJ2-2	CATIDRGGTGELFF	TGTGCCACCATAGACAGGGGCGGGACCGGGGAGCTGTTTTTT
few	NA	TRBV5-1	TRBJ2-1	CASSYVSGSEEQFF	TGCGCCAGCAGCTATGTTTCGGGATCCGAGGAGCAGTTCTTC
few	TRBD2	TRBV19	TRBJ2-2	CASKAGGPTGELFF	TGTGCCAGTAAAGCGGGAGGGCCTACCGGGGAGCTGTTTTTT
NA	NA	TRBV27	TRBJ2-6	CATGRGANVLTF	TGTGCCACAGGAAGGGGGGCCAACGTCCTGACTTTC